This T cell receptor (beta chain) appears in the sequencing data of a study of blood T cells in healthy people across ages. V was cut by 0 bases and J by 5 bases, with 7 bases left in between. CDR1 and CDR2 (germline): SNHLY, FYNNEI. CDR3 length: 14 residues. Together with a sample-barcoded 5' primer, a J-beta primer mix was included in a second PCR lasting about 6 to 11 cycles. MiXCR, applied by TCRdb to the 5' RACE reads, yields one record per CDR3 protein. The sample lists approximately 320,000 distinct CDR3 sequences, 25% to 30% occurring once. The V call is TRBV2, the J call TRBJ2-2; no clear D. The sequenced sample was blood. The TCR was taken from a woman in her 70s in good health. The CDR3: CASSEAGWTGELFF. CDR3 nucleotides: TGTGCCAGCAGTGAAGCGGGATGGACCGGGGAGCTGTTTTTT.